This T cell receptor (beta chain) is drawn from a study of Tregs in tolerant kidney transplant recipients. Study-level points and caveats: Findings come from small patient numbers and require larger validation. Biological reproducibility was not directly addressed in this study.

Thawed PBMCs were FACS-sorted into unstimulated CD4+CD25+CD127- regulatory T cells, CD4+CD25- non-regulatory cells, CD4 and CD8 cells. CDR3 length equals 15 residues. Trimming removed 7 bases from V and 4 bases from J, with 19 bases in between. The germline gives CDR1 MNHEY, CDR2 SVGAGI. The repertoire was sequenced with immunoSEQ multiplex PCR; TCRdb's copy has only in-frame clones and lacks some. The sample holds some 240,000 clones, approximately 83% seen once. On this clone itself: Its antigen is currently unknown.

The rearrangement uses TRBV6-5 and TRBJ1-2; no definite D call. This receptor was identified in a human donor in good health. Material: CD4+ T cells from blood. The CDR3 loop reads CASTPRADPAYGYTF. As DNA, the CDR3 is TGTGCCAGCACCCCCCGAGCAGACCCGGCCTATGGCTACACCTTC.